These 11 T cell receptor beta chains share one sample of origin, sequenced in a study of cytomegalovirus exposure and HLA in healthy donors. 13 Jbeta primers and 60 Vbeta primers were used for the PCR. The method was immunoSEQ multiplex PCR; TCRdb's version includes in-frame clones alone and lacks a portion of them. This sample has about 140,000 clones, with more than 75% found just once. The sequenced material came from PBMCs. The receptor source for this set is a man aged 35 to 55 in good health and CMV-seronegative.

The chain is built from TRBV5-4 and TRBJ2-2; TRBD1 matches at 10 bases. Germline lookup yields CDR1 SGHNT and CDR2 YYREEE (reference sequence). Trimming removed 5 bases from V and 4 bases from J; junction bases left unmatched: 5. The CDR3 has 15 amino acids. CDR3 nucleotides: TGTGCCAGCAGTCCCGGGACAGGGGCCACCGGGGAGCTGTTTTTT. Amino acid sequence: CASSPGTGATGELFF.

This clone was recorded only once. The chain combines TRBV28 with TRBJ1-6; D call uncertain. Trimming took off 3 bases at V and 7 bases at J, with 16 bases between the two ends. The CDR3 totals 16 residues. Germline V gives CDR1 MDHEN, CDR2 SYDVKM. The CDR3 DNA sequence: TGTGCCAGCAGTTTGGCTGGAGAGAGGGTCAATTCACCCCTCCACTTT. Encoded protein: CASSLAGERVNSPLHF.

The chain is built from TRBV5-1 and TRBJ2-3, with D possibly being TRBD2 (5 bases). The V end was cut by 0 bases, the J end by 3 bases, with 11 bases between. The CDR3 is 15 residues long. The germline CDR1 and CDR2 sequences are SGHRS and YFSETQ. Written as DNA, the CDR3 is TGCGCCAGCAGCTTGGGTGGAGGAGAAACAGATACGCAGTATTTT. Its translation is CASSLGGGETDTQYF.

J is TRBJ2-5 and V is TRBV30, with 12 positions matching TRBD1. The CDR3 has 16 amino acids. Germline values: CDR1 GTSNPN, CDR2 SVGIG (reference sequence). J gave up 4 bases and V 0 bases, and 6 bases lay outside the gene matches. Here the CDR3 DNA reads TGTGCCTGGAGTGTATGGGACAGGGGGCACGGAGAGACCCAGTACTTC. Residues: CAWSVWDRGHGETQYF.

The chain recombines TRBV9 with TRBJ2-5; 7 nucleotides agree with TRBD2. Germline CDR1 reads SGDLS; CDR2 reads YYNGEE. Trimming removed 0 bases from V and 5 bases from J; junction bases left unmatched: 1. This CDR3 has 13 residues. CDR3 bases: TGTGCCAGCAGCGTAGGGGGAGGGGAGACCCAGTACTTC. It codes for CASSVGGGETQYF.

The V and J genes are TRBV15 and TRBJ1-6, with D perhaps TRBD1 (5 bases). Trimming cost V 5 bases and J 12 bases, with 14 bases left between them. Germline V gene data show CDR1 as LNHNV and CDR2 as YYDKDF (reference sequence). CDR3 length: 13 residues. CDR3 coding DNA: TGTGCCACCAGCCCCTGGCAAGGGGAACCCCTCCACTTT. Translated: CATSPWQGEPLHF. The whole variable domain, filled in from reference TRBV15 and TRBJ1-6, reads DAMVIQNPRYQVTQFGKPVTLSCSQTLNHNVMYWYQQKSSQAPKLLFHYYDKDFNNEADTPDNFQSRRPNTSFCFLDIRSPGLGDTAMYLCATSPWQGEPLHFGNGTRLTVT.

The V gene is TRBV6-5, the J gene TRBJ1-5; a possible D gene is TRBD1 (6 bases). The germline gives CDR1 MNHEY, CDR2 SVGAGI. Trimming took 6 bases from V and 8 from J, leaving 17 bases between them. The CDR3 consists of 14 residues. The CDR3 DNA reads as TGTGCCAGCAGGACGGCGGTCAGGACAGAGCCCCAGCATTTT. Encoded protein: CASRTAVRTEPQHF.

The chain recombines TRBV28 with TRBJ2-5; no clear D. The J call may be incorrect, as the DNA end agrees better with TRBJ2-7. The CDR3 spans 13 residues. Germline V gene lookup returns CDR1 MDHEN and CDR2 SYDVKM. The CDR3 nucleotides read TGTGCCAGCTGCCTTGCCCGTTCCTACGAGCAGTACTTC. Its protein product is CASCLARSYEQYF.

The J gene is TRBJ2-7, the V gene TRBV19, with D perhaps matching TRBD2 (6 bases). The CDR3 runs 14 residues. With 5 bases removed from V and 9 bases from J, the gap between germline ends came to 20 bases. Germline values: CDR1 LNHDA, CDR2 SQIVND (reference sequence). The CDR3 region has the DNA TGTGCCAGTAGTCCCGCCAGTGGAGGGAGACTGCAGTACTTC. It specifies CASSPASGGRLQYF.

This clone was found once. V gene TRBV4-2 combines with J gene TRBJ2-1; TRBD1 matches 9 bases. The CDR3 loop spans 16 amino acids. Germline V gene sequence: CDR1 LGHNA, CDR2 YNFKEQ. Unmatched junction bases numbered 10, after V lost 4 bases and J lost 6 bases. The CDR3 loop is CASSRTSGTGSNEQFF. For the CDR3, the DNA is TGTGCCAGCAGCCGCACATCCGGGACAGGGTCCAATGAGCAGTTCTTC.

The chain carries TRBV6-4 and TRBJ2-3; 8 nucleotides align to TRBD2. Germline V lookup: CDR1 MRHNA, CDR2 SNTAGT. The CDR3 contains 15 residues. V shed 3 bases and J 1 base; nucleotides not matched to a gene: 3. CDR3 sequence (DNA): TGTGCCAGCAGTGAGCGGGAGGAAGGCACAGATACGCAGTATTTT. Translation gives CASSEREEGTDTQYF.